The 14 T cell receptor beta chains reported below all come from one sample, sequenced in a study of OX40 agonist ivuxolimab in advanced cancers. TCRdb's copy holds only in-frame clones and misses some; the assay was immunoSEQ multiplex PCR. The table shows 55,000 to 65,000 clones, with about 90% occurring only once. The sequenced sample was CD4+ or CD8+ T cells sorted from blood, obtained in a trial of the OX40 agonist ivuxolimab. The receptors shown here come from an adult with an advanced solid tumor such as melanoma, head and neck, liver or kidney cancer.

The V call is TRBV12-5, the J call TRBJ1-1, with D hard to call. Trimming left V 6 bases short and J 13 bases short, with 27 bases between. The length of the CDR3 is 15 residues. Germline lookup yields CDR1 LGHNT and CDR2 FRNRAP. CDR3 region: CASGPARDGRRESFF. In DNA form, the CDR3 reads TGTGCTAGTGGCCCCGCAAGGGATGGGCGCCGGGAAAGTTTCTTT.

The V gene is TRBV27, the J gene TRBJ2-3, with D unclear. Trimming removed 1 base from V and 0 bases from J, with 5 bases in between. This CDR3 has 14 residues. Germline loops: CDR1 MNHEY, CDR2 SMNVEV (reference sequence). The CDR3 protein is CASSLFSSTDTQYF. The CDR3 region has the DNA TGTGCCAGCAGTTTATTTTCAAGCACAGATACGCAGTATTTT.

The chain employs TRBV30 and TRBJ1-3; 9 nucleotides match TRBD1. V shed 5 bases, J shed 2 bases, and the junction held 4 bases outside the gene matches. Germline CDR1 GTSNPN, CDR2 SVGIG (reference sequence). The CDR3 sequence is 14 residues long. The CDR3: CAWSTGGPGNTIYF. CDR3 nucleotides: TGTGCCTGGTCTACAGGGGGCCCTGGAAACACCATATATTTT.

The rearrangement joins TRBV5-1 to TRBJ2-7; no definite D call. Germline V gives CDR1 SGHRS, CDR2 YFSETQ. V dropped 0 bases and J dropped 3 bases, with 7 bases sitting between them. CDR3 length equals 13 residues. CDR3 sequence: CASSLATLYEQYF. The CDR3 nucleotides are TGCGCCAGCAGCTTGGCCACCCTCTACGAGCAGTACTTC.

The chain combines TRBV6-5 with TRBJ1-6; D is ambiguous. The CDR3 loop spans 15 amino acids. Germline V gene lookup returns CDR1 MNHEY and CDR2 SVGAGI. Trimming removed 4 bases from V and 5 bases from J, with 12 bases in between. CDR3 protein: CASSLDGDHNSPLHF. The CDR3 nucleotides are TGTGCCAGCAGTTTGGACGGTGATCATAATTCACCCCTCCACTTT.

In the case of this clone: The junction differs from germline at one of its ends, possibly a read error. The CDR3 DNA is TGTGCCAGCAGTCGCTCCTCCAGGGGGGCGAGTCTAGGATTC. Amino acid sequence: CASSRSSRGASLGF. The gene calls are TRBV6-5 and TRBJ2-7; possible D gene TRBD1, 7 bases. CDR1 is MNHEY and CDR2 is SVGAGI in the germline V gene. CDR3 length: 14 residues.

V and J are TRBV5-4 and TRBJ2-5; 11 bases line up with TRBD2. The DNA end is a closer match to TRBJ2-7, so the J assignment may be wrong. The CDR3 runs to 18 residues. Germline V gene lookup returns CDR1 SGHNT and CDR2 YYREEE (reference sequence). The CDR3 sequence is CASSLALGLAGGQYEQYF. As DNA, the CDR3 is TGTGCCAGCAGCTTGGCATTGGGGCTAGCGGGGGGTCAGTACGAGCAGTACTTC.

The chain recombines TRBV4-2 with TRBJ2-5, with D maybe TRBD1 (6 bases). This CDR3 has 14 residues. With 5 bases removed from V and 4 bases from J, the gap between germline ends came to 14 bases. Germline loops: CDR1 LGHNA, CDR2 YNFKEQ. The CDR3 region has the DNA TGTGCCAGCAGCGAGCGGCAGGGGACAGAGACCCAGTACTTC. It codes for CASSERQGTETQYF.

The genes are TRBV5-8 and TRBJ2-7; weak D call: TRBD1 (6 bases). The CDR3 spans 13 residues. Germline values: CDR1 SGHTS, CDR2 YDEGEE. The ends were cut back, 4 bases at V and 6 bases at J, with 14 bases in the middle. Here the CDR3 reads CASSHRAPGEQYF. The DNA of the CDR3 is TGTGCCAGCAGCCACAGGGCACCAGGCGAGCAGTACTTC.

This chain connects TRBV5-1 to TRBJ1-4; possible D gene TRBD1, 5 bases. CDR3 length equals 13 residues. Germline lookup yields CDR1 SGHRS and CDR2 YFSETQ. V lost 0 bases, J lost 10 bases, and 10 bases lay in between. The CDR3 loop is CASSLEGEGKLFF. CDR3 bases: TGCGCCAGCAGCTTGGAAGGGGAGGGAAAACTGTTTTTT.

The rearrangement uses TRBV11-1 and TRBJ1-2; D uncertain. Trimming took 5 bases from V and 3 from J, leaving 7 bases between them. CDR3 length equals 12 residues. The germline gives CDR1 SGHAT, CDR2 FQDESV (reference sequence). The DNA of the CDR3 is TGTGCCAGCAGCCGCAATGACTATGGCTACACCTTC. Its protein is CASSRNDYGYTF.

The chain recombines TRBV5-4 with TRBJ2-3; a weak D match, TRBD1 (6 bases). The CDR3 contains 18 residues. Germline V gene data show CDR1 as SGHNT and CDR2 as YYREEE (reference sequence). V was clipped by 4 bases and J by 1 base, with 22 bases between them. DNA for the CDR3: TGTGCCAGCAGCCCTCACCAGGATCAGGACAGAGGCACAGATACGCAGTATTTT. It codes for CASSPHQDQDRGTDTQYF.

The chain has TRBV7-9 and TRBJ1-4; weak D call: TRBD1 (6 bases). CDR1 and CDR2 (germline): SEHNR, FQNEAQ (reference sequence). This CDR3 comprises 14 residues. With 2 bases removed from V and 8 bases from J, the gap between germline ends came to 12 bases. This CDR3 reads CASSLSRGGEKLFF. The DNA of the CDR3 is TGTGCCAGCAGCTTATCCAGGGGAGGCGAAAAACTGTTTTTT. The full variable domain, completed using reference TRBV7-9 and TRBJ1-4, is DTGVSQNPRHKITKRGQNVTFRCDPISEHNRLYWYRQTLGQGPEFLTYFQNEAQLEKSRLLSDRFSAERPKGSFSTLEIQRTEQGDSAMYLCASSLSRGGEKLFFGSGTQLSVL.

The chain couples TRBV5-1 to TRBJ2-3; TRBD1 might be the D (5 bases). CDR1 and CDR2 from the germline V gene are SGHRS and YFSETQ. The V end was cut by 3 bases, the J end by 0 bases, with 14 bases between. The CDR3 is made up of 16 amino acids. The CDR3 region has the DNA TGCGCCAGCAGCTCGTCCAGGGTGCGGAGCACAGATACGCAGTATTTT. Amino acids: CASSSSRVRSTDTQYF.